Listed here are 24 T cell receptor beta chains from one sample, sequenced in a study of blood T cells in healthy people across ages. A J-beta primer mix and a sample-barcoded 5' primer were used in a second PCR of about 7 to 12 cycles. TCRdb called the 5' RACE reads again in MiXCR, with one record for every CDR3 protein. The table lists some 890,000 distinct CDR3 sequences, under 35% of them singletons. Separately, the same data were catalogued under a study of T cells of mothers and their children.

Source material: blood. Source of these receptors: a woman aged 40 to 49 in good health.

The chain is built from TRBV7-2 and TRBJ2-5; TRBD1 matches at 7 bases. Germline V gene lookup returns CDR1 SGHTA and CDR2 FQGNSA. The V and J ends lost 4 bases and 11 bases, in that order; junction bases with no gene match: 13. The CDR3 spans 14 residues. The CDR3 coding sequence is TGTGCCAGCAGCTCTCGACAGGGATGGTACAAGCAGTACTTC. Protein product: CASSSRQGWYKQYF.

This clonotype was counted between two and nine times. The chain couples TRBV10-3 to TRBJ2-7; 9 bases match TRBD1. The CDR3 is 14 amino acids. Looked up from germline, CDR1 is ENHRY and CDR2 is SYGVKD. Trimming removed 10 bases from V and 2 bases from J; junction bases left unmatched: 9. For the CDR3, the DNA is TGTGCCAACGGTAGGACAGGGGAGACCTACGAGCAGTACTTC. Translation gives CANGRTGETYEQYF.

This clonotype was seen a handful of times. Relative to the germline gene, one junction end is altered; a read error may explain this. The chain's CDR3 is CATLGGFYSYTF. The CDR3 bases are TGTGCCACGCTTGGGGGGTTCTATAGCTACACCTTC. The chain recombines TRBV28 with TRBJ1-2; D is possibly TRBD1 (5 bases). CDR1 and CDR2 from the germline V gene are MDHEN and SYDVKM. The CDR3 has 12 residues.

The chain joins TRBV20-1 to TRBJ2-7, with D tentatively TRBD1 or TRBD2 (5 bases each). From germline, CDR1 is DFQATT and CDR2 SNEGSKA (reference sequence). Trimming shortened V by 6 bases and J by 2 bases, and 20 bases separated the two germline ends. This CDR3 region has 15 residues. In DNA form, the CDR3 reads TGCAGTGCCCCGGAATTGGGGGAAGTGGCCTACGAGCAGTACTTC. It is translated as CSAPELGEVAYEQYF.

The rearrangement links TRBV18 to TRBJ2-7; D call uncertain. Trimming removed 0 bases at V and 0 bases at J, with 15 bases between. Per germline, CDR1 KGHSH and CDR2 LQKENI. The CDR3 contains 17 residues. The DNA of the CDR3 is TGTGCCAGCTCACCACCGGGATGGCAGATCTTCTCCTACGAGCAGTACTTC. Amino acids: CASSPPGWQIFSYEQYF.

This clonotype was seen only a few times. The chain is built from TRBV29-1 and TRBJ1-1, with D perhaps TRBD1 (5 bases). The CDR3 has 15 amino acids. The germline gives CDR1 SQVTM, CDR2 ANQGSEA. Trimming pared 7 bases from V and 2 bases from J, leaving 20 bases between. The CDR3 DNA is TGCAGCGCCCACCGAATGCCAGGGATAAACACTGAAGCTTTCTTT. Its protein is CSAHRMPGINTEAFF.

J is TRBJ2-3 and V is TRBV20-1, with 11 bases that match TRBD2. After removal of 1 base from V and 2 bases from J, the junction contained 5 bases not matched to a gene. There are 16 residues in the CDR3. In germline, CDR1 is DFQATT, CDR2 SNEGSKA (reference sequence). The CDR3 DNA follows: TGCAGTGCTAGAGGTACTAGCGGGGGAAACACAGATACGCAGTATTTT. It yields the protein CSARGTSGGNTDTQYF.

In this sample, this clonotype turned up a few times. The chain joins TRBV7-8 to TRBJ2-5, with D maybe TRBD1 (6 bases). Between the trimmed V and J ends, which lost 4 bases and 3 bases, there was a span of 15 bases. Germline-derived CDR1 and CDR2 are SGHVS and FQNEAQ. The CDR3 contains 15 residues. The CDR3: CASSSPGHVKETQYF. As DNA, the CDR3 is TGTGCCAGCAGCTCTCCGGGACACGTAAAAGAGACCCAGTACTTC.

Only a few counts were recorded for this clonotype. The chain recombines TRBV20-1 with TRBJ2-5; 8 nucleotides line up with TRBD2. This CDR3 spans 15 amino acids. The V gene end was trimmed by 6 bases and the J gene end by 1 base; junction bases not matched to a gene: 10. Germline-derived CDR1 and CDR2 are DFQATT and SNEGSKA (reference sequence). The CDR3: CSARPIAGFQETQYF. CDR3 DNA: TGCAGTGCCCGCCCAATAGCGGGGTTCCAAGAGACCCAGTACTTC.

This clonotype was counted a few times. The J gene is TRBJ1-1, the V gene TRBV10-3, with TRBD1 identical over 9 bases. CDR1 is ENHRY, CDR2 SYGVKD, per germline. CDR3 length equals 15 residues. Germline trimming cut 2 bases from V and 1 base from J; bases unmatched to any gene: 2. CDR3 amino acids: CAISEVGQGNTEAFF. CDR3 nucleotide sequence: TGTGCCATCAGTGAGGTGGGACAGGGGAACACTGAAGCTTTCTTT.

This clonotype was counted ten times or more. Being one base from a much bigger clone, this may be a read error. This chain links TRBV4-3 with TRBJ2-7; 10 bases line up with TRBD1. This CDR3 region has 15 residues. Unmatched junction bases numbered 3, after V lost 1 base and J lost 3 bases. Germline loops: CDR1 LGHNA, CDR2 YSLEER. The CDR3, as DNA: TGCGCCAGCAGCCAAGGGGACAGGGGCTGCTACGAGCAGTACTTC. Protein sequence: CASSQGDRGCYEQYF.

This clonotype has just a few counts. The rearrangement joins TRBV6-5 to TRBJ2-7; 8 bases are shared with TRBD1. Losses at the gene ends were 6 bases for V and 0 bases for J; bases not matched to a gene: 10. Germline V gene lookup returns CDR1 MNHEY and CDR2 SVGAGI. The CDR3 contains 16 residues. CDR3 nucleotide sequence: TGTGCCAGCAGAGGGTGGGACAGGACGAGCTCCTACGAGCAGTACTTC. Its protein is CASRGWDRTSSYEQYF.

The genes are TRBV12-3 or TRBV12-4 and TRBJ1-2; TRBD1 is a possible D gene (5 bases). V was trimmed by 6 bases and J by 5 bases, leaving 13 bases between them. This CDR3 spans 13 amino acids. In DNA, the CDR3 is TGTGCCAGCAGGCGGCGGGGGAGGTATGGCTACACCTTC. It translates to CASRRRGRYGYTF.

This clonotype was seen only a few times. The chain couples TRBV27 to TRBJ1-1, with no clear D. This CDR3 has 14 residues. The V end was cut by 5 bases, the J end by 5 bases, with 15 bases between. Germline loops: CDR1 MNHEY, CDR2 SMNVEV (reference sequence). CDR3: CASSRREPGTEAFF. In nucleotides, the CDR3 is TGTGCCAGCAGTCGGCGGGAGCCCGGGACTGAAGCTTTCTTT.

On this clonotype: A much larger clone is a single base away; this may be a read error. The CDR3 protein is CAWNGGTGEREQYF. The CDR3 nucleotides read TGTGCCTGGAATGGTGGGACAGGGGAACGCGAGCAGTACTTC. This chain connects TRBV30 to TRBJ2-7; 10 nucleotides align to TRBD1. The germline gives CDR1 GTSNPN, CDR2 SVGIG (reference sequence). V gave up 4 bases and J gave up 6 bases; unmatched junction bases: 9. CDR3 size: 14 residues.

This clonotype was seen a handful of times. The CDR3 nucleotides are TGTGCCAGCAGTATCTTATACTATGGCTACACCTTC. Its translation: CASSILYYGYTF. This rearrangement joins TRBV28 to TRBJ1-2; D is ambiguous. This CDR3 has 12 amino acids. With 5 bases removed from V and 3 bases from J, the gap between germline ends came to 7 bases. Per the germline V gene, CDR1 is MDHEN and CDR2 is SYDVKM.

The rearrangement joins TRBV12-3 or TRBV12-4 to TRBJ1-1; tentative D call: TRBD1 (5 bases). Trimming cost V 3 bases and J 3 bases, with 14 bases left between them. This CDR3 contains 15 residues. The CDR3 loop is CASSLRPLGDTEAFF. In nucleotides, the CDR3 is TGTGCCAGCAGTTTGCGTCCGTTGGGGGACACTGAAGCTTTCTTT.

The chain has TRBV24-1 and TRBJ2-1; unclear D gene. The CDR3 contains 13 residues. Trimming removed 6 bases from V and 5 bases from J, with 10 bases in between. Germline V gene sequence: CDR1 KGHDR, CDR2 SFDVKD. As DNA, the CDR3 is TGTGCCACCAGTTTCGGCAGACACAATGAGCAGTTCTTC. This gives the protein CATSFGRHNEQFF.

This clonotype occurred a few times. This rearrangement joins TRBV29-1 to TRBJ1-2; no firm D call. Germline CDR1 and CDR2: SQVTM and ANQGSEA. V shed 1 base and J shed 2 bases, with 11 bases lying between them. The length of the CDR3 is 14 residues. The CDR3 sequence: CSVEGGQNNYGYTF. CDR3 sequence (DNA): TGCAGCGTTGAAGGAGGGCAGAACAACTATGGCTACACCTTC.

The chain has TRBV5-1 and TRBJ2-5, with 12 nucleotides matching TRBD2. V lost 4 bases and J lost 5; bases outside the gene matches: 9. This CDR3 has 16 residues. Per the germline V gene, CDR1 is SGHRS and CDR2 is YFSETQ. Here the CDR3 DNA reads TGCGCCAGCAGCGGGGCGACTAGCGGGGGCGCGGAGACCCAGTACTTC. It translates to CASSGATSGGAETQYF.

About this clonotype: A much larger clone is a single base away; this may be a read error. The chain carries TRBV10-3 and TRBJ2-1, with 12 bases fitting TRBD1. The length of the CDR3 is 15 residues. Germline V lookup: CDR1 ENHRY, CDR2 SYGVKD. The CDR3 region is CASGGTGGASDEQCF. In DNA form, the CDR3 reads TGTGCCTCCGGGGGGACAGGGGGCGCAAGCGATGAGCAGTGCTTC.

Only a few counts were recorded for this clonotype. CDR3: CASSLEWAASYGYTF. CDR3 coding DNA: TGCGCCAGCAGCTTGGAATGGGCCGCCTCCTATGGCTACACCTTC. The V gene is TRBV5-1, the J gene TRBJ1-2; D remains ambiguous. The CDR3 runs 15 residues. In germline, CDR1 is SGHRS, CDR2 YFSETQ. V shed 0 bases and J shed 4 bases, with 13 bases lying between them.

Ten or more counts support this clonotype. The J gene is TRBJ2-6, the V gene TRBV7-2; D remains ambiguous. Germline V gene sequence: CDR1 SGHTA, CDR2 FQGNSA. The V end was cut by 5 bases, the J end by 0 bases, with 2 bases between. The CDR3 length is 13 residues. In DNA form, the CDR3 reads TGTGCCAGCAGCACCTCTGGGGCCAACGTCCTGACTTTC. Its protein is CASSTSGANVLTF. Complete variable domain (other parts from reference TRBV7-2 and TRBJ2-6): GAGVSQSPSNKVTEKGKDVELRCDPISGHTALYWYRQSLGQGLEFLIYFQGNSAPDKSGLPSDRFSAERTGGSVSTLTIQRTQQEDSAVYLCASSTSGANVLTFGAGSRLTVL.

The chain combines TRBV30 with TRBJ2-1, with TRBD1 matching 8 bases. Germline V CDR1 and CDR2: GTSNPN, SVGIG (reference sequence). The J segment lost 5 bases and the V segment lost 3 bases, leaving 3 bases of the junction unmatched. The CDR3 runs to 13 residues. The CDR3 nucleotides read TGTGCCTGGAGCGGACAGGGCAACAATGAGCAGTTCTTC. Its protein product is CAWSGQGNNEQFF.